A selection of T cell receptor beta chains follows, all from one sample in a study of shared clonotypes between healthy human individuals. Profiled with immunoSEQ multiplex PCR; TCRdb holds only in-frame clones, not every one. The sample yields roughly 410,000 clones, roughly 96% seen once. Material: memory CD8+ T cells sorted from blood. These receptor sequences come from a man aged 25-45 years in good health. Both conserved end residues are part of each CDR3. The D gene is left open where the match is weak. Expanded clones are given a class, and other clones once, few, many or no size at all.

clone_size j_call v_call d_call cdr3_aa cdr3_nt
once TRBJ2-7 TRBV6-5 - CASSATGGLYEQYF TGTGCCAGCAGTGCGACAGGTGGTCTCTACGAGCAGTACTTC
- TRBJ2-7 TRBV11-1 - CASSLGFDYEQYF TGTGCCAGCAGCTTAGGATTCGATTACGAGCAGTACTTC
- TRBJ1-2 TRBV6-5 TRBD1 CASSYASGGAYGYTF TGTGCCAGCAGTTACGCATCAGGGGGCGCCTATGGCTACACCTTC
- TRBJ1-1 TRBV7-2 TRBD1 CASSSGQSNEAFF TGTGCCAGCAGCTCGGGACAGTCAAATGAAGCTTTCTTT
- TRBJ2-7 TRBV9 TRBD2 CASSPELASYYEQYF TGTGCCAGCAGCCCGGAACTAGCGTCCTACTACGAGCAGTACTTC
once TRBJ2-2 TRBV10-3 - CAISGRGTGELFF TGTGCCATCAGTGGCAGGGGCACCGGGGAGCTGTTTTTT
- TRBJ1-2 TRBV6-1 - CASSGGIRNNYGYTF TGTGCCAGCAGTGGAGGGATCCGAAATAACTATGGCTACACCTTC
- TRBJ2-7 TRBV2 - CASRGNRDSRDEQYF TGTGCCAGCAGGGGGAACCGGGACTCCAGGGACGAGCAGTACTTC
few TRBJ2-2 TRBV19 - CASTRRRVTGELFF TGTGCCAGTACCAGGCGGAGGGTCACCGGGGAGCTGTTTTTT
- TRBJ2-2 TRBV27 - CASSFEAGELFF TGTGCCAGCAGTTTTGAGGCCGGGGAGCTGTTTTTT
- TRBJ2-7 TRBV5-1 - CASSLDLPYEQYF TGCGCCAGCAGCTTGGATCTTCCCTACGAGCAGTACTTC
- TRBJ1-4 TRBV28 - CASSLSPWGTNEKLFF TGTGCCAGCAGTCTCTCGCCTTGGGGGACTAATGAAAAACTGTTTTTT
- TRBJ2-5 TRBV20-1 TRBD1 CSADRGQTQYF TGCAGTGCTGACAGGGGGCAGACCCAGTACTTC
- TRBJ2-5 TRBV4-2 TRBD2 CASSQASGRTQETQYF TGTGCCAGCAGCCAAGCGAGCGGGAGGACCCAAGAGACCCAGTACTTC
- TRBJ1-4 TRBV28 - CASSFWAYGEKLFF TGTGCCAGCAGTTTTTGGGCCTACGGAGAAAAACTGTTTTTT
- TRBJ2-5 TRBV2 - CASQLDTHYTTQYF TGTGCCAGCCAGTTGGACACCCACTATACGACCCAGTACTTC
- TRBJ2-3 TRBV5-4 - CASSRGQGFPSTDTQYF TGTGCCAGCAGCCGCGGCCAGGGCTTCCCTAGCACAGATACGCAGTATTTT
- TRBJ2-7 TRBV5-4 - CASSFLGGRGYEQYF TGTGCCAGCAGTTTCCTAGGGGGGAGGGGCTACGAGCAGTACTTC
- TRBJ2-7 TRBV30 - CAWSGLGARPPPYEQYF TGTGCCTGGAGTGGGCTAGGGGCTAGACCCCCGCCTTACGAGCAGTACTTC
- TRBJ2-1 TRBV5-1 - CASSLQVNEQFF TGCGCCAGCAGCTTACAAGTAAATGAGCAGTTCTTC
- TRBJ2-7 TRBV7-9 TRBD1 CASSLAGTGGEQYF TGTGCCAGCAGCTTAGCCGGGACAGGGGGCGAGCAGTACTTC
- TRBJ2-5 TRBV7-9 - CASSSRSTGGETQYF TGTGCCAGCAGCTCGAGATCGACTGGGGGAGAGACCCAGTACTTC
- TRBJ2-1 TRBV7-8 TRBD2 CASSSLAGGTYNEQFF TGTGCCAGCAGTTCATTAGCGGGAGGGACCTACAATGAGCAGTTCTTC
- TRBJ2-3 TRBV7-9 - CASSLTDTDTQYF TGTGCCAGCAGCTTAACTGACACAGATACGCAGTATTTT
- TRBJ1-3 TRBV28 - CASSLSRTSSGNTIYF TGTGCCAGCAGTTTAAGTAGGACAAGCTCTGGAAACACCATATATTTT
- TRBJ2-5 TRBV27 TRBD1 CASSRQGAVGTQYF TGTGCCAGCAGTAGGCAGGGGGCGGTCGGGACCCAGTACTTC
- TRBJ1-3 TRBV27 - CASREVGTGNTIYF TGTGCCAGCAGGGAAGTAGGGACTGGAAACACCATATATTTT
- TRBJ1-1 TRBV10-3 - CAIRGGNTEAFF TGTGCCATCAGGGGGGGGAACACTGAAGCTTTCTTT